This T cell receptor beta chain emerged from a study of shared clonotypes between healthy human individuals. Regarding the study as a whole: Sampling covered blood only; tissue repertoires likely differ.

This table comes from immunoSEQ multiplex PCR, and its TCRdb copy is limited to in-frame clones, with some not included. Seen here are some 1,900,000 clones, approximately 94% observed once, and the top ten hold 1% to 1.5%. Positive CCR7 selection of CD45RO-negative cells yielded the naive CD8 cells, and terminally differentiated effector memory CD45RA+ cells were excluded. This CDR3 has 15 residues. V lost 2 bases to trimming and J lost 5 bases, with 10 bases between them. Germline lookup yields CDR1 MNHEY and CDR2 SMNVEV (reference sequence). Note on this clone: The antigen is undetermined.

V is TRBV27 and J is TRBJ1-6; no clear D. The TCR was taken from a man aged 18 to 35 in good health. Material for sequencing was naive CD8+ T cells sorted from blood. The CDR3 coding sequence is TGTGCCAGCAGTTTAGGCGGCAGGAATAATTCACCCCTCCACTTT. It specifies CASSLGGRNNSPLHF.